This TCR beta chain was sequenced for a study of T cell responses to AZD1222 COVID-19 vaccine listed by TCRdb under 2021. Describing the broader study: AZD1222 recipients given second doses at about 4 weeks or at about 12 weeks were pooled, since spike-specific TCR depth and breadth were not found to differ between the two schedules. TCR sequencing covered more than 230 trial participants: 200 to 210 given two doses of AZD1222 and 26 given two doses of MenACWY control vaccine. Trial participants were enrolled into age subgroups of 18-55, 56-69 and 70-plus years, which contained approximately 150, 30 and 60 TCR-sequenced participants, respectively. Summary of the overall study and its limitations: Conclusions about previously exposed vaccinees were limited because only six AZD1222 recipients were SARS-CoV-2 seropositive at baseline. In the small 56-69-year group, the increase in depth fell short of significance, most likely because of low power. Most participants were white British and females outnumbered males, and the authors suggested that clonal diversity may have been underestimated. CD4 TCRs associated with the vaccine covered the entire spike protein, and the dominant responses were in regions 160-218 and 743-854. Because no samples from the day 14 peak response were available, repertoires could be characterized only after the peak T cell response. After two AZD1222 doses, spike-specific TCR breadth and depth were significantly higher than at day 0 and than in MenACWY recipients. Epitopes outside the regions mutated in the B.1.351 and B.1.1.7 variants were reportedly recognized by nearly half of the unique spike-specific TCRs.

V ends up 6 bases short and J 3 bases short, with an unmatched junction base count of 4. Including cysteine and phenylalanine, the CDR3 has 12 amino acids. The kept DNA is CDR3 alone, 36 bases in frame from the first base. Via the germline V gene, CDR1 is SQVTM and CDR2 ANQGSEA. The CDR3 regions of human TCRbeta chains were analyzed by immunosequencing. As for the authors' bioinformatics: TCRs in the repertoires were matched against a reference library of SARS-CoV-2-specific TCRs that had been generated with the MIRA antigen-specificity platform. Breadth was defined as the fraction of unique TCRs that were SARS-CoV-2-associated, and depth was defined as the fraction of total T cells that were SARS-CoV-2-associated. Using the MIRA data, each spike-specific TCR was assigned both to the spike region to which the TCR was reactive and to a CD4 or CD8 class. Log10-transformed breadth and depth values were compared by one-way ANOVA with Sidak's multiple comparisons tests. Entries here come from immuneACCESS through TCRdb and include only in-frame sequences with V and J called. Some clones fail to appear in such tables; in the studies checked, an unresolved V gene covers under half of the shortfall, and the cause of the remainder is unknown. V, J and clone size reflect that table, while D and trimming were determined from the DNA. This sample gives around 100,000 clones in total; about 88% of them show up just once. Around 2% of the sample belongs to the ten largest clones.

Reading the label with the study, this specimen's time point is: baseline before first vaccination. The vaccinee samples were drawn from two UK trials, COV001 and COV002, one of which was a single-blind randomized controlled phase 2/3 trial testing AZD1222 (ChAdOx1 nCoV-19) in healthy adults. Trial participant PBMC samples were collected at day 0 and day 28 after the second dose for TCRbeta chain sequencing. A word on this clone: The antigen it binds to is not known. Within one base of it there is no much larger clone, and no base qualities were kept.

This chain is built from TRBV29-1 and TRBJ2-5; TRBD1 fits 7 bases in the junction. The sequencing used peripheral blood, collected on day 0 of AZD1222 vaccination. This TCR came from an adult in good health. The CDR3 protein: CSVLTGEETQYF. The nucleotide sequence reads TGCAGCGTGCTAACAGGGGAAGAGACCCAGTACTTC.